This passage covers 20 T cell receptor beta chains from one sample sequenced in a study of cytotoxic CD8 clonotypes in ibrutinib-treated CLL. Repertoires were generated with immunoSEQ multiplex PCR, while TCRdb's copy carries only in-frame clones and drops some. Of about 180,000 clones in the sample, 70% to 85% were seen once. Source: PBMCs, taken after 24 months of ibrutinib treatment. Source of these receptors: a human donor with chronic lymphocytic leukemia.

The chain uses TRBV7-2 and TRBJ2-7; 11 bases map to TRBD2. CDR1 is SGHTA and CDR2 is FQGNSA in the germline V gene. With 5 bases clipped from V and 6 bases from J, the junction kept 6 bases outside the gene matches. The CDR3 loop spans 14 amino acids. CDR3 nucleotide sequence: TGTGCCAGCAGCAATAGCGGGGGGGCGACCGAGCAGTACTTC. Amino acid sequence: CASSNSGGATEQYF.

The rearrangement uses TRBV9 and TRBJ1-1, with D unclear. Germline V gives CDR1 SGDLS, CDR2 YYNGEE. Trimming took off 0 bases at V and 5 bases at J, with 8 bases between the two ends. The CDR3 contains 13 residues. CDR3: CASSVDLETEAFF. DNA of the CDR3: TGTGCCAGCAGCGTAGACCTAGAAACTGAAGCTTTCTTT.

This clone was picked up a small number of times. J is TRBJ2-7 and V is TRBV7-9, with D hard to call. The V end lost 5 bases, the J end lost 9 bases, and 14 bases lay between the germline ends. The length of the CDR3 is 12 residues. Germline V lookup: CDR1 SEHNR, CDR2 FQNEAQ (reference sequence). The CDR3 region has the DNA TGTGCCAGCAGCAACGGTGTGTTGGGGCAGTACTTC. It is translated as CASSNGVLGQYF. The whole variable domain, filled in from reference TRBV7-9 and TRBJ2-7, reads DTGVSQNPRHKITKRGQNVTFRCDPISEHNRLYWYRQTLGQGPEFLTYFQNEAQLEKSRLLSDRFSAERPKGSFSTLEIQRTEQGDSAMYLCASSNGVLGQYFGPGTRLTVT.

The chain is built from TRBV7-2 and TRBJ2-7, with a possible D match to TRBD2 (6 bases). With 1 base removed from V and 7 bases from J, the gap between germline ends came to 17 bases. The CDR3 contains 15 residues. CDR1 and CDR2 (germline): SGHTA, FQGNSA. The CDR3 reads CASSLGGTLGLEQYF. The CDR3 DNA sequence: TGTGCCAGCAGCTTAGGGGGGACTTTGGGTTTGGAGCAGTACTTC.

The chain has TRBV2 and TRBJ1-2; D is perhaps TRBD1 (5 bases). The ends were cut back, 7 bases at V and 2 bases at J, with 14 bases in the middle. The CDR3 runs to 14 residues. Germline CDR1 is SNHLY and CDR2 is FYNNEI. This chain's CDR3 is CASNWGEGNYGYTF. For the CDR3, the DNA is TGTGCCAGCAATTGGGGAGAGGGGAACTATGGCTACACCTTC.

The J gene is TRBJ2-2, the V gene TRBV11-2; TRBD1 matches 10 bases. With 1 base clipped from V and 7 bases from J, the junction kept 3 bases outside the gene matches. The CDR3 consists of 15 residues. The V gene's germline CDR1 is SGHAT and CDR2 FQNNGV. DNA of the CDR3: TGTGCCAGCAGCTTAGGGACAGGGGGAGGCGGGGAGCTGTTTTTT. As protein: CASSLGTGGGGELFF.

The chain uses TRBV9 and TRBJ2-1; D is ambiguous. Germline assignment: CDR1 SGDLS and CDR2 YYNGEE. V was shortened by 5 bases and J by 7 bases, with 19 bases between the two germline ends. CDR3 length: 15 amino acids. The CDR3 coding sequence is TGTGCCAGCAGTCCCGACGGATTGTTTGGTAATGAGCAGTTCTTC. It codes for CASSPDGLFGNEQFF.

The chain has TRBV5-6 and TRBJ2-2; D remains unclear. The length of the CDR3 is 13 residues. V was pared by 2 bases and J by 5 bases, with 7 bases between. Germline V gene lookup returns CDR1 SGHDT and CDR2 YYEEEE. The CDR3 sequence is CASSFQSTGELFF. Here the CDR3 DNA reads TGTGCCAGCAGCTTCCAAAGTACCGGGGAGCTGTTTTTT.

The count of this clone is one. The chain has TRBV18 and TRBJ2-1, with TRBD2 as a possible D gene (6 bases). The germline V gene encodes CDR1 KGHSH and CDR2 LQKENI. V lost 3 bases and J 0 bases, leaving 12 bases between the germline ends. The CDR3 runs 16 residues. The CDR3 DNA reads as TGTGCCAGCTCACCGCGGGAAGGCAGCTCCTACAATGAGCAGTTCTTC. Protein sequence: CASSPREGSSYNEQFF.

This chain connects TRBV5-1 to TRBJ2-1; 11 bases are shared with TRBD1. Trimming at V came to 5 bases and at J to 3 bases, leaving 4 bases not matched to a gene. The CDR3 extends over 15 amino acids. The germline V gene has CDR1 SGHRS and CDR2 YFSETQ. This CDR3 is CASRTGTGGYNEQFF. Here the CDR3 DNA reads TGCGCCAGCAGAACCGGGACAGGGGGCTACAATGAGCAGTTCTTC.

This chain connects TRBV28 to TRBJ2-2; D call uncertain. The germline V gene encodes CDR1 MDHEN and CDR2 SYDVKM. Trimming pared 3 bases from V and 0 bases from J, leaving 2 bases between. This CDR3 contains 13 residues. Here the CDR3 DNA reads TGTGCCAGCAGTTTGACGAACACCGGGGAGCTGTTTTTT. Protein sequence: CASSLTNTGELFF.

The chain combines TRBV11-3 with TRBJ2-7, with TRBD1 matching 10 bases. The CDR3 totals 15 residues. Germline V gene lookup returns CDR1 SGHNT and CDR2 YENEEA. V lost 5 bases to trimming and J lost 3 bases; unmatched junction nucleotides: 7. CDR3 in DNA: TGTGCCAGCAGCCACCCGGGACAGGGGATCTACGAGCAGTACTTC. This codes for CASSHPGQGIYEQYF.

This clone appeared a few times. The chain carries TRBV28 and TRBJ1-5; D ambiguous. In germline, CDR1 is MDHEN, CDR2 SYDVKM. The CDR3 covers 13 residues. The V gene lost 6 bases and the J gene lost 2 bases, with 8 bases spanning the gap. CDR3 DNA sequence: TGTGCCAGCAGCCAACAGCGCAATCAGCCCCAGCATTTT. Translated: CASSQQRNQPQHF.

This sequence joins TRBV20-1 and TRBJ2-7; 10 positions agree with TRBD1. CDR1 DFQATT and CDR2 SNEGSKA come from the germline V gene (reference sequence). The CDR3 has 11 residues. CDR3 residues: CMAGTGEEQYF. The DNA for the CDR3 is TGCATGGCCGGGACAGGGGAAGAGCAGTACTTC.

This clone occurred once. The rearrangement links TRBV7-8 to TRBJ2-3; D is tentatively TRBD1 or TRBD2 (6 bases each). The V end lost 5 bases, the J end lost 1 base, and 19 bases lay between the germline ends. The CDR3 is 17 residues long. The germline gives CDR1 SGHVS, CDR2 FQNEAQ. The CDR3 loop is CASSRRPRGVGTDTQYF. The CDR3, as DNA: TGTGCCAGCAGCCGCCGGCCGAGGGGGGTCGGCACAGATACGCAGTATTTT.

The chain links TRBV5-1 to TRBJ1-4, with D unresolved. Germline assignment: CDR1 SGHRS and CDR2 YFSETQ. V was trimmed by 3 bases and J by 0 bases, leaving 12 bases between them. The CDR3 contains 16 residues. CDR3 loop: CASSSGRTATNEKLFF. Written as DNA, the CDR3 is TGCGCCAGCAGCTCGGGCCGGACTGCAACTAATGAAAAACTGTTTTTT.

This sequence joins TRBV2 and TRBJ1-1, with D possibly TRBD1 on 6 matching bases. The CDR3 runs 13 residues. V was trimmed by 5 bases and J by 4 bases, leaving 11 bases between them. Germline V gene sequence: CDR1 SNHLY, CDR2 FYNNEI. Written as DNA, the CDR3 is TGTGCCAGCAGTAACGGGGGGGCCACTGAAGCTTTCTTT. It is translated as CASSNGGATEAFF.

The count of this clone is one. The V gene is TRBV11-2, the J gene TRBJ2-1; 9 bases align to TRBD1. J lost 10 bases, V lost 5 bases, and 6 bases had no gene match. The CDR3 sequence is 13 residues long. Germline-derived CDR1 and CDR2 are SGHAT and FQNNGV. CDR3 sequence (DNA): TGTGCCAGCAGCCCAGACAGGGGGACCGAGCAGTTCTTC. Protein sequence: CASSPDRGTEQFF.

This chain connects TRBV6-5 to TRBJ1-2, with D perhaps matching TRBD1 (5 bases). Germline CDR1 is MNHEY and CDR2 is SVGAGI. Trimming cost V 6 bases and J 7 bases, with 21 bases left between them. The CDR3 has 15 amino acids. The CDR3 DNA reads TGTGCCAGCAGACCTCCTAGGGGCGGTCAGGGTGGCTACACCTTC. Amino acid sequence: CASRPPRGGQGGYTF.

This clone was observed a single time. CDR3 residues: CASSLAGGAETQYF. CDR3 coding DNA: TGTGCCAGCAGCTTAGCAGGGGGCGCGGAGACCCAGTACTTC. This chain connects TRBV7-3 to TRBJ2-5, with 8 nucleotides matching TRBD1. Germline V lookup: CDR1 SGHTA, CDR2 FQGTGA. There are 14 residues in the CDR3. V gave up 2 bases and J gave up 5 bases; unmatched junction bases: 4.